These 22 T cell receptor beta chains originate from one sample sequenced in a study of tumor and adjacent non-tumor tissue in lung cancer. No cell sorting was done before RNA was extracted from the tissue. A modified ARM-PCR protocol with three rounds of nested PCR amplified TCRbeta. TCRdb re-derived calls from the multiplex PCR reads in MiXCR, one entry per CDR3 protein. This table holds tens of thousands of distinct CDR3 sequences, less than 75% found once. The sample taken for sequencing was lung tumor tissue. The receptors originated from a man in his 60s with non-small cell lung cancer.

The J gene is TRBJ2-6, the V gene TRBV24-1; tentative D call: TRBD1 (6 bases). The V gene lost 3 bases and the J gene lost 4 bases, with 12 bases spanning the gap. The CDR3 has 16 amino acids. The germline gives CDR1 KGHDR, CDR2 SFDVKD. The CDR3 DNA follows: TGTGCCACCAGTGATCCCAGGGGTTCAGGGGCCAACGTCCTGACTTTC. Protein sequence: CATSDPRGSGANVLTF.

The CDR3 is CASSLEEAGGADMQYF. The CDR3, as DNA: TGTGCCAGCAGCTTGGAGGAAGCGGGAGGCGCAGATATGCAATATTTT. The V and J genes are TRBV5-6 and TRBJ2-3, with 9 bases that match TRBD2. Trimming took 0 bases from V and 15 from J; bases not matched to a gene: 17. This CDR3 has 16 amino acids. CDR1 and CDR2 from the germline V gene are SGHDT and YYEEEE.

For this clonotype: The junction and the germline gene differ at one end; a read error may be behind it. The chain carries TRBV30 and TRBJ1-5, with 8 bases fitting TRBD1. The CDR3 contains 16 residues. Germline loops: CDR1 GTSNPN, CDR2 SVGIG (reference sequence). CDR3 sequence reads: CAWGAAGGYSNHPQHF. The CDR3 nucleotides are TGTGCCTGGGGTGCAGCAGGGGGCTATAGCAATCATCCCCAGCATTTT. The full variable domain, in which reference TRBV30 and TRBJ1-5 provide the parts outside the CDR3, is SQTIHQWPATLVQPVGSPLSLECTVEGTSNPNLYWYRQAAGRGLQLLFYSVGIGQISSEVPQNLSASRPQDRQFILSSKKLLLSDSGFYLCAWGAAGGYSNHPQHFGDGTRLSIL.

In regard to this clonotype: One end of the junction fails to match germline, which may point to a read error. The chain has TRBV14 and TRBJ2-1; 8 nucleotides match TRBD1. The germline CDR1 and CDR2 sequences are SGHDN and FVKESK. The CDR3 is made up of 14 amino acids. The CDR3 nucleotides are TGTGACAGCAAAGGACAGGGTATTTGGGGTGAGCAGTTCTTC. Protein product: CDSKGQGIWGEQFF.

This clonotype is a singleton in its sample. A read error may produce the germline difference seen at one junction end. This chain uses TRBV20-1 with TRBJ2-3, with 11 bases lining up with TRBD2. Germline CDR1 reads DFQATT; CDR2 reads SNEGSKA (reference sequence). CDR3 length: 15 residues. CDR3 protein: CSARELAGARDTQNF. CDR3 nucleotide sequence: TGCAGTGCTAGAGAACTAGCGGGGGCAAGAGATACGCAGAATTTT.

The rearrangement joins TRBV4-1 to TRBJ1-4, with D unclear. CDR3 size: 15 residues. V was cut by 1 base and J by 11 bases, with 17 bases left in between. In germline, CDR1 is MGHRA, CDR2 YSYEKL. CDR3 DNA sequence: TGCGCCAGCAGCCAAGTAACAACCGGTCCCCGGAAACTGTTTTTT. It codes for CASSQVTTGPRKLFF.

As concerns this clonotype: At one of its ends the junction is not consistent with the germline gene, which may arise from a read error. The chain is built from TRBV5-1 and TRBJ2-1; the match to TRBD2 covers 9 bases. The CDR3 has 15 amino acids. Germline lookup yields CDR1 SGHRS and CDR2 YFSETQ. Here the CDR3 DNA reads TGCGCCAGGAGCTTAGCGGGGGATACCTACAATGAGCAGTTCTTC. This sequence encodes CARSLAGDTYNEQFF.

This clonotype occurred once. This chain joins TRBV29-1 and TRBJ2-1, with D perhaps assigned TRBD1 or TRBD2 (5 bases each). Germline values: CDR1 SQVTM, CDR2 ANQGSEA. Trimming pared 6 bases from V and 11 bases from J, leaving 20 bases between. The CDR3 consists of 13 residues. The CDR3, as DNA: TGCAGCGTCGCTCGGGGCAGCTGGAGTAAGCAGTTCTTC. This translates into CSVARGSWSKQFF.

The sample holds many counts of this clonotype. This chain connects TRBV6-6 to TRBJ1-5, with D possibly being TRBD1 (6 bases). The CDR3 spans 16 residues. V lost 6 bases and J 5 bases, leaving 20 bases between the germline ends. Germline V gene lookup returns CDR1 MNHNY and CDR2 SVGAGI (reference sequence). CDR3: CASRSEQGPRDQPQHF. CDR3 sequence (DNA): TGTGCCAGCAGATCAGAACAGGGCCCACGAGATCAGCCCCAGCATTTT.

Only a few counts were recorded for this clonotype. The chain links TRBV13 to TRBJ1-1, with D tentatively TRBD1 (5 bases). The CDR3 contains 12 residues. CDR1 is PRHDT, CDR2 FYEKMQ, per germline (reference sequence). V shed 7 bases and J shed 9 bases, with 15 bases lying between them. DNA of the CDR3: TGTGCCAGCAACCCCCCGGCAGGGCAAGCTTTCTTT. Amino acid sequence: CASNPPAGQAFF.

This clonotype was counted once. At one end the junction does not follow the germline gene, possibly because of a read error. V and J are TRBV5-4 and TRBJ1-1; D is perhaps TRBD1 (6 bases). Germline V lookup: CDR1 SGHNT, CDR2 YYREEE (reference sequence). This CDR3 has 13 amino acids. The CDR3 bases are TGTGCCAGTAGCTTTTCGAGGGACACTGAAGCTTCCTTT. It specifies CASSFSRDTEASF.

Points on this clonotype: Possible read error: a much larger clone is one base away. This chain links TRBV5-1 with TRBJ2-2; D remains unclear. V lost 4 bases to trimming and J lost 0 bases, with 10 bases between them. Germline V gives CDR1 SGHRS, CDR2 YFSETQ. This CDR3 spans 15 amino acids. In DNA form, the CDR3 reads TGCGCCAGCAGCACCTATTCACCGAACACCGGGGAGCTGTTTTTT. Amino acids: CASSTYSPNTGELFF.

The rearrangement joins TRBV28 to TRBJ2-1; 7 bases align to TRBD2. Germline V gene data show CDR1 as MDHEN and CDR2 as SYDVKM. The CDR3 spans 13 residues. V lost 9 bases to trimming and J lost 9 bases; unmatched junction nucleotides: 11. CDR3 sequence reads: CASNMQASGEQFF. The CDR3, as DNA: TGTGCCAGTAACATGCAGGCTAGCGGTGAGCAGTTCTTC.

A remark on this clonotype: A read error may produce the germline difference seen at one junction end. The CDR3 DNA follows: TGTAGCGTTTCGGGAGAAACCTCTGCTTACGTGCAGTACTTC. It codes for CSVSGETSAYVQYF. This chain uses TRBV29-1 with TRBJ2-7, with D perhaps TRBD2 (6 bases). The germline CDR1 and CDR2 sequences are SQVTM and ANQGSEA. CDR3 length: 14 residues.

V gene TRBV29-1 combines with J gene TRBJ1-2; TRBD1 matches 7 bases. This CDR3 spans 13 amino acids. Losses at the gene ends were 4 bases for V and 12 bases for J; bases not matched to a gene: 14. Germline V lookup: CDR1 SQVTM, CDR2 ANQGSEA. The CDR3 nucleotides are TGCAGCGTTGGGGGACAGCCTAACTATGACAACACCTTC. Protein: CSVGGQPNYDNTF.

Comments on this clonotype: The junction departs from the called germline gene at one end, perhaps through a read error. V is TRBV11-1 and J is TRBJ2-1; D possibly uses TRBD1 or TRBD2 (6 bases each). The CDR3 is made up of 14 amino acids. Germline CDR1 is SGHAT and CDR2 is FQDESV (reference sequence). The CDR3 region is CASSSIGRQDVQFF. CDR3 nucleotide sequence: TGTGCCAGTAGCTCCATCGGGAGACAGGATGTGCAGTTCTTC.

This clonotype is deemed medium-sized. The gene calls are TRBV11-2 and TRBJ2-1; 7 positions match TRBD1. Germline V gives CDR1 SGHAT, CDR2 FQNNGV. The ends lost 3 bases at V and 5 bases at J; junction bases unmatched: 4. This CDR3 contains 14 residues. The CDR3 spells CASSFVGQNNEQFF. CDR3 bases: TGTGCCAGCAGCTTTGTGGGACAGAACAATGAGCAGTTCTTC.

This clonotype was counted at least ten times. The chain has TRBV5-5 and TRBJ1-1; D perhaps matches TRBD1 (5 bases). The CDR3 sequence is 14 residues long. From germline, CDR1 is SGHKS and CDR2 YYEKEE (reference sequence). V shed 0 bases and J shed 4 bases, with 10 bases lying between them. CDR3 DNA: TGTGCCAGCAGCTTGGAGGGGCGGAGCACTGAAGCTTTCTTT. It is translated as CASSLEGRSTEAFF.

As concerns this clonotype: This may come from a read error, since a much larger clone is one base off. The CDR3 nucleotides are TGTGCCAGCAGTTTGCAGACACCGGCGGCCACCGGGGAGCTGTTTTTT. Translated: CASSLQTPAATGELFF. The rearrangement joins TRBV28 to TRBJ2-2, with D uncertain. With 3 bases removed from V and 4 bases from J, the gap between germline ends came to 15 bases. Per germline, CDR1 MDHEN and CDR2 SYDVKM. The CDR3 runs 16 residues.

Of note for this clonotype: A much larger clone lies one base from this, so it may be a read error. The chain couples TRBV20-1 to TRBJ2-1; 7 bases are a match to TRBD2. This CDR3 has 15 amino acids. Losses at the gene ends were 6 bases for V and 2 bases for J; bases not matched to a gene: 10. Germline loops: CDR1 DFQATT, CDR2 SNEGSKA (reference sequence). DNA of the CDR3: TGCAGTGCGACCACCAGGACTAGTACCTACAATGAGCAGTTCTTC. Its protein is CSATTRTSTYNEQFF.

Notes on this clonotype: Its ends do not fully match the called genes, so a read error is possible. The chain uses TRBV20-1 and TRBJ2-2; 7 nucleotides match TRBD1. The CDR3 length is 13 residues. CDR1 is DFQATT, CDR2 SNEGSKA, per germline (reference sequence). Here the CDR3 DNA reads TGCGGTGCTACCACGACAGGGATCGGGGAGCTGTTTTTT. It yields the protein CGATTTGIGELFF.

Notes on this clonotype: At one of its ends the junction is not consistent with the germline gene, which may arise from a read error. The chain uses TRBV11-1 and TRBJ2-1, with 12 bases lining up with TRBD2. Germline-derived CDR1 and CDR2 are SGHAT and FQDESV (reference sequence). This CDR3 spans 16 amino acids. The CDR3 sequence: CVNSLRSTSGGYEQFF. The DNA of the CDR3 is TGTGTCAACAGCCTTCGCTCGACTAGCGGGGGATATGAGCAATTCTTC.